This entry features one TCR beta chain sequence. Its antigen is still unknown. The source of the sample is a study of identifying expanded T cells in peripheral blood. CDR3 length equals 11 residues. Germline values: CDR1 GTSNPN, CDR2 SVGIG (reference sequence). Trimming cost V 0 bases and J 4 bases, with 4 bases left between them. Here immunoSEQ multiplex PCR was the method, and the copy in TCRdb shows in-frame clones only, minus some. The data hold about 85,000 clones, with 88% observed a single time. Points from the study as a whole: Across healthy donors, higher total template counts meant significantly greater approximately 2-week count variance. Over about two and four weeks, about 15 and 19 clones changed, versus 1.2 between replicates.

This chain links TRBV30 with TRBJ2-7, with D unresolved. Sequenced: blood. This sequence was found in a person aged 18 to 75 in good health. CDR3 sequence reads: CAWSVRYEQYF. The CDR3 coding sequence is TGTGCCTGGAGTGTCCGGTACGAGCAGTACTTC.